This entry is about one TCR beta chain. Its antigen is unknown. No base-level quality is on record; no much larger clone is a single base apart. TCR CDR3 regions were amplified from genomic DNA by multiplex PCR using the deep immunoSEQ assay. For each cell subset, the extracted genomic DNA was distributed evenly across all wells of several immunoSEQ 96-well plates, and each plate served as one replicate. For sorted subsets, each replicate PCR was loaded with 200 ng genomic DNA, equivalent to 25,000 to 35,000 T cell genomes. Purified libraries were measured with a Qubit 3.0 fluorometer, size-checked on a Bioanalyzer 2100, and measured again with the KAPA Library Quantification kit. Every immunoSEQ 96-well plate was sequenced on a dedicated single-read 150-cycle Illumina NextSeq 550 flow cell. In the original analysis: Because the immunoSEQ output included only junctional sequences and no quality scores, the filtering could not be the same as the filtering used for full-length reads. To assign V/J genes and CDR3, sequences were annotated using PyIR, a Python wrapper for IgBLAST v1.9, with IMGT germline references. Any read was removed if the V/J assignment was weak (E-value above 1e-6), the CDR3 was missing, or the read contained stop codons, out-of-frame junctions, or ambiguous translated residues. A V3J clonotype was defined by an identical inferred V gene, J gene, and CDR3 amino acid sequence. Percentage overlap between repertoires was computed as shared unique clonotypes divided by the size of the smaller repertoire. Repertoire richness was assessed with RTK rarefaction, the Chao1 estimator, and Recon v2.1 estimates of unobserved clonotypes. OLGA was used to compute generation probabilities for all TCRbeta clonotypes that the gDNA method yielded from a handful of donors. TCRdb provides this immuneACCESS table in a form limited to in-frame rearrangements. Some clones are lacking; in checked studies, under half of them reflect an unresolved V gene, and why the rest are absent is not known. The V and J calls and clone size come from that table; D and trimming were worked out from the DNA. The sample table records over 2,000,000 clones; 90% to 95% of these occur just once. Under 2% of the sample comes from the top ten.

For the CD8 naive samples, CD45RO-negative cells were positively selected for CCR7, yielding a CD45RA+CCR7+ population from which TemRA cells were excluded. The donors were healthy, HIV-negative adults who had no recently reported acute infections or vaccinations. All donors were Caucasian adults living in Nashville, Tennessee, USA. After blood collection by leukapheresis, PBMCs were isolated using Ficoll-Histopaque density gradient centrifugation and then cryopreserved in the vapor phase of liquid nitrogen. Analytical flow cytometry was used to check the purity and quantity of every magnetically sorted T cell population. Each sorted fraction had its genomic DNA isolated and then quantified by UV absorbance on a Nanodrop 2000c. The germline ends are 13 bases apart after V is trimmed by 1 base and J by 2 bases. The cysteine opens and the phenylalanine closes a CDR3 of 16 amino acids. Kept here is only the CDR3 DNA, which spans 48 bases and is read in frame from base 1. CDR1 and CDR2 are read off the germline V gene as SGDLS and YYNGEE.

This entry is derived from a study of shared clonotypes between healthy human individuals (dated by TCRdb to 2020 to 2021). In terms of the full investigation: The cohort comprised a couple of women and a few men aged 18 to 49 years. Leukapheresis yielded between about 0.85 and 10 billion PBMCs per donor. For each donor, three plates each were used for CD4 naive and CD4 memory, two plates were used for CD8 naive, and one plate was used for CD8 memory. To estimate repertoire size and how much clonotype sharing occurs between individuals, the study deeply sequenced the blood TCR repertoires of 5 or 6 healthy adults. Libraries were prepared and TCR repertoires were sequenced by different laboratories using diverse techniques, in order to increase sequencing depth and limit assay-specific biases. Points the paper makes about the study in general: The small number of donors limited the genetic and exposure-history diversity represented. Higher generation probabilities were observed for clonotypes shared by all four sorted-subset donors than for non-shared clonotypes. Naive subsets generally had larger estimated clonotype richness than memory subsets. Across four donors, approximately 5% of naive CD4, approximately 3.6% of naive CD8, roughly 2.3% of memory CD4, and over 0.35% of memory CD8 clonotypes were shared. Sampling was limited to blood, and TCR repertoires in tissue likely differ from TCR repertoires in blood. Based on pairwise subsampling, the degree of clonotype sharing among donors was expected to be affected by sequencing depth. Incomplete sequencing was indicated by rarefaction of sorted-subset datasets, despite the large sequencing depth.

The clonotype originates from a man aged 18 to 29 in good health. Some clones in this sample may be carry-over from other donors' samples. Input material: naive CD8+ T cells from PBMCs. The cell subset or site label, as the study defines it: CD45RA+CCR7+. The chain links TRBV9 with TRBJ2-1, with a tentative D call of TRBD1 or TRBD2, each matching 5 bases. The CDR3 protein is CASSVIGKGPYNEQFF. The DNA sequence is as follows: TGTGCCAGCAGCGTAATTGGGAAGGGACCCTACAATGAGCAGTTCTTC.